What follows describes a single T cell receptor (beta chain). The antigen remains undetermined. These data are taken from a study of cytomegalovirus exposure and HLA in healthy donors. The CDR3 consists of 15 residues. The germline CDR1 and CDR2 sequences are MNHNS and SASEGT. J lost 4 bases, V lost 4 bases, and 8 bases had no gene match. With 60 Vbeta and 13 Jbeta primers, the PCR was carried out. As processed by the authors: The count from a later analysis was 79 million or so unique TCR beta chains, some 12 million of them shared. Generated by immunoSEQ multiplex PCR, the TCRdb table keeps only in-frame clones and is missing some. That table gives V, J and clone size, and the DNA gave D and trimming. The ten top clones account for about 13%, within a sample of around 77,000 clones. Study-level findings and limits: Most subjects had HLA-A and HLA-B alleles reportedly predicted accurately by TCR beta sequences. Segments of the TCR beta V type were, in most cases, productive about 87% or about 30% of the time in an earlier analysis.

Sequenced: PBMCs. The chain uses TRBV6-1 and TRBJ1-2, with TRBD1 matching 8 bases. This clonotype originated in a man aged 50 to 59 in good health and CMV-seropositive. Written as DNA, the CDR3 is TGTGCCAGCAGTGCCGAGGGACAGGATTTCTATGGCTACACCTTC. Its translation: CASSAEGQDFYGYTF.